The rows below give T cell receptor beta chains drawn from one sample of a study of technical replicates of blood from a handful of donors. Data came from immunoSEQ multiplex PCR; TCRdb stores just in-frame clones and leaves some out. The table shows roughly 80,000 clones, with about 89% occurring only once. Sequenced: T cells isolated from PBMCs. These receptor sequences come from a human donor in good health. Both conserved end residues are trimmed from each CDR3. A D gene is named only where the DNA matches it firmly. A row's size may be missing; if present it is once, few, many or a size class.

>TRBV13|NA|NA|TRBJ2-5
ASSPAGGLQETQY
>TRBV6-1|NA|TRBD1|TRBJ1-2
ASSEWAGGLLYYGYT
>TRBV6-1|NA|TRBD1|TRBJ1-5
ASSISDREYQPQH
>TRBV13|few|NA|TRBJ1-1
ASSFLLTAAEAF
>TRBV6-5|NA|TRBD1|TRBJ1-6
ASRQGNSPLH
>TRBV7-3|NA|NA|TRBJ2-2
ASSSPGLLNTGELF
>TRBV28|NA|NA|TRBJ2-1
ASSSLGANEQF
>TRBV7-9|NA|TRBD1|TRBJ1-5
ASSLSGGLN
>TRBV27|NA|TRBD1|TRBJ1-1
ASSLDRESNTEAF
>TRBV25-1|once|TRBD2|TRBJ2-3
ASSIIGLAGAGTDTQY
>TRBV7-8|NA|NA|TRBJ1-3
ASSSYLSGNTIY
>TRBV7-9|NA|NA|TRBJ2-1
ASSLRVQPRVGNEQF
>TRBV6-5|NA|TRBD1|TRBJ2-7
ASSMTLTGNEQY
>TRBV2|NA|TRBD2|TRBJ2-3
ASSPGLAVQKQY
>TRBV5-5|NA|TRBD1|TRBJ2-5
ASSLNGQGQETQY
>TRBV11-2|NA|TRBD2|TRBJ2-4
ASSLAGAKNIQY
>TRBV28|NA|NA|TRBJ2-7
ASSLGSYEQY
>TRBV5-1|NA|TRBD1|TRBJ2-5
ASSETGGLQETQY
>TRBV28|NA|TRBD2|TRBJ2-7
ASSRLAGATEQY
>TRBV6-5|NA|NA|TRBJ1-2
ASSLIGVDGYT
>TRBV2|NA|NA|TRBJ2-1
ASIGGLSSYNEQF
>TRBV20-1|once|NA|TRBJ2-5
SAREKETQY
>TRBV27|NA|TRBD1|TRBJ2-7
ATRQGTYEQY
>TRBV11-1|few|NA|TRBJ1-1
ASRRQMNTEAF
>TRBV14|once|NA|TRBJ1-3
ASSPTVSGNTIY
>TRBV5-6|NA|NA|TRBJ2-7
ASSFHLGNTYEQY
>TRBV5-3|NA|TRBD1|TRBJ1-4
ARRVDRVYEKLF
>TRBV7-2|NA|NA|TRBJ1-5
ASSLDFNQPQH
>TRBV5-1|NA|NA|TRBJ1-1
ASSSKWGREGTEAF
>TRBV10-3|NA|TRBD1|TRBJ1-1
AIRLTGGAWTEAF
>TRBV19|NA|NA|TRBJ1-2
ASSIGWAYGYT
>TRBV11-2|few|NA|TRBJ2-2
ASLITGELF
>TRBV7-9|NA|NA|TRBJ2-7
ASSPPGDGTYEQY
>TRBV5-1|NA|TRBD2|TRBJ2-7
ASSVTSGTYEQY
>TRBV7-6|NA|NA|TRBJ2-1
ASSLAFREVDNEQF
>TRBV4-1|NA|TRBD2|TRBJ2-7
ASSLLADNPGEQY
>TRBV19|NA|TRBD1|TRBJ1-2
ASSIVTGGGYT
>TRBV5-6|NA|TRBD1|TRBJ1-4
ASSSTGVGEKLF
>TRBV9|NA|NA|TRBJ2-7
ASSVGDRGGYEQY
>TRBV6-1|NA|NA|TRBJ2-7
ASSNRVSYEQY
>TRBV2|NA|NA|TRBJ1-1
ASAQFPRGEAF
>TRBV19|NA|TRBD1|TRBJ1-4
ASMGKFRDSEKLF
>TRBV27|NA|TRBD1|TRBJ1-5
ASRTGVSNQPQH
>TRBV18|NA|TRBD2|TRBJ2-7
ASSPGLAVVYEQY
>TRBV7-3|once|NA|TRBJ1-4
ASSLDRLNEKLF